Here is one TCR beta chain with its context. Its matching antigen is unknown. These data come from a study of a mutant IDH1 vaccine in newly diagnosed glioma. About the study: Patients under treatment included around 60% males and 37.5% females and had a mean age of around 43 years.

Stated time point: week 23, last vaccination. Mutant IDH1 20-mer peptide, at 300 ug, made up each vaccine dose, with topical imiquimod. Profiled with immunoSEQ multiplex PCR; TCRdb holds only in-frame clones, not every one. The top ten clones hold about 2.2% of a sample with roughly 74,000 clones, 65% to 90% of them seen once. The CDR3 is 15 amino acids. The germline CDR1 and CDR2 sequences are SGHKS and YYEKEE (reference sequence). V was pared by 0 bases and J by 15 bases, with 22 bases between. Sequencing was performed on PBMCs, taken from a glioma patient whose treatment included an IDH1 peptide vaccine. The source is a man younger than 40 with glioma. Some clones in this sample may be carry-over from other donors' samples. The chain is built from TRBV5-5 and TRBJ2-1; TRBD2 might be the D (5 bases). The CDR3 region is CASSLEAVNAGKAFF. CDR3 nucleotides: TGTGCCAGCAGCTTGGAGGCGGTTAACGCCGGGAAAGCGTTCTTC. The full variable domain, in which reference TRBV5-5 and TRBJ2-1 provide the parts outside the CDR3, is DAGVTQSPTHLIKTRGQQVTLRCSPISGHKSVSWYQQVLGQGPQFIFQYYEKEERGRGNFPDRFSARQFPNYSSELNVNALLLGDSALYLCASSLEAVNAGKAFFGPGTRLTVL.